Listed here is a single T cell receptor beta chain. A read error is likely here: a far larger clone is one base away. The sample is drawn from a study of low-dose radiotherapy and immunotherapy resistance in tumors. With 10 bases removed from V and 3 bases from J, the gap between germline ends came to 22 bases. The CDR3 runs to 16 residues. Germline-derived CDR1 and CDR2 are MDHEN and SYDVKM. Sample time point: before trial treatment. Patients who could take part had advanced solid tumors with no tumor-infiltrating lymphocytes. TRAV and TRBV primers primed cDNA for both TCRalpha and TCRbeta. TCR amplification involved 15 to 20 PCR cycles with a constant-region primer and V-primer adapter. Each CDR3 protein gets one entry after TCRdb re-called the reads with MiXCR. In the table there are 59,000 or so distinct CDR3 sequences, 26% of which are singletons.

This specimen was PBMCs, taken before treatment. The origin of this receptor is a male donor with rectosigmoid adenocarcinoma. The chain combines TRBV28 with TRBJ2-1; perhaps D is TRBD1 or TRBD2 (6 bases each). For the CDR3, the DNA is TGTGCCACCAGCACCCAAGGGGGGAGTCACTACAATGAGCAGTTCTTC. Its translation is CATSTQGGSHYNEQFF.